This is a list of T cell receptor beta chains from one sample in a study of cytomegalovirus exposure and HLA in healthy donors. Clones were read by immunoSEQ multiplex PCR, and TCRdb kept only the in-frame ones, dropping some. The table lists about 170,000 clones, 84% of them singletons, with 4.5% to 5.5% in the top ten. The sequencing sample was made of PBMCs. These receptors were taken from a young man in good health and CMV-seronegative. Each CDR3 is given without its conserved first and last residue. The order of the fields is V gene, J gene, clone size, CDR3 protein. Clone size is shown for a subset of rows, as once, few, many or a class of expanded clone.

TRBV9	TRBJ2-7	-	ASSLIGGGEQY
TRBV13	TRBJ1-1	-	ASSRGARGTEAF
TRBV7-9	TRBJ2-2	-	ASSLAGQRLTGELF
TRBV12-5	TRBJ2-2	-	ASQSGGGNPTGELF
TRBV25-1	TRBJ2-5	-	ASSVFGGGQETQY
TRBV27	TRBJ2-7	-	ASSYGLAVPYEQY
TRBV6-5	TRBJ2-1	once	ASSSRAEQF
TRBV18	TRBJ2-1	-	ASSPGGTRVNEQF
TRBV7-7	TRBJ2-3	-	ASSPTGFTDTQY
TRBV5-1	TRBJ1-6	-	ASSLENVAGQGNSPLH
TRBV28	TRBJ2-1	-	ASSLVGGAGNEQF
TRBV7-2	TRBJ2-7	-	ASSLGGLARSSYEQY
TRBV7-2	TRBJ2-7	-	ASSDGGSWEQY
TRBV7-9	TRBJ1-5	-	ASSSGTANQPQH
TRBV12-5	TRBJ2-7	-	ASARGVPYEQY
TRBV5-5	TRBJ2-6	few	ASRKNLDRVSGANVLT
TRBV7-9	TRBJ2-1	-	ASSFDFDEQF
TRBV29-1	TRBJ2-7	-	SVLLGTDTYEQY
TRBV11-3	TRBJ2-3	-	ASGGADTQY
TRBV6-1	TRBJ2-5	-	ASSRLADKETQY
TRBV27	TRBJ2-7	-	ASSLGARGEQY
TRBV6-5	TRBJ2-1	-	ASTSSGFYNEQF
TRBV6-1	TRBJ1-1	-	ASTRTELRGTEAF
TRBV27	TRBJ2-1	-	ASSAGTTRYNEQF
TRBV2	TRBJ2-1	-	ASIEERTYNEQF
TRBV5-6	TRBJ2-7	-	ASSSAGGFYEQY
TRBV4-1	TRBJ1-1	-	ASSLPGRGDTEAF
TRBV6-1	TRBJ2-3	-	ASSEVGGVPTDTQY
TRBV5-1	TRBJ2-1	-	ASSWTSGDNEQF
TRBV11-2	TRBJ2-5	-	ASSLISGSGRKTQY
TRBV27	TRBJ1-2	once	ASRGTANYGYT
TRBV18	TRBJ1-3	-	ASSQTVSSGNTIY
TRBV15	TRBJ1-1	-	ATSSPDRGNTEAF
TRBV27	TRBJ2-6	-	ASSVVQGTGANVLT
TRBV30	TRBJ2-4	-	AWSRALAGAKNIQY
TRBV4-1	TRBJ2-7	-	ASSQGVFGLAGNEQY
TRBV5-1	TRBJ2-5	-	ASSSAGGPQETQY